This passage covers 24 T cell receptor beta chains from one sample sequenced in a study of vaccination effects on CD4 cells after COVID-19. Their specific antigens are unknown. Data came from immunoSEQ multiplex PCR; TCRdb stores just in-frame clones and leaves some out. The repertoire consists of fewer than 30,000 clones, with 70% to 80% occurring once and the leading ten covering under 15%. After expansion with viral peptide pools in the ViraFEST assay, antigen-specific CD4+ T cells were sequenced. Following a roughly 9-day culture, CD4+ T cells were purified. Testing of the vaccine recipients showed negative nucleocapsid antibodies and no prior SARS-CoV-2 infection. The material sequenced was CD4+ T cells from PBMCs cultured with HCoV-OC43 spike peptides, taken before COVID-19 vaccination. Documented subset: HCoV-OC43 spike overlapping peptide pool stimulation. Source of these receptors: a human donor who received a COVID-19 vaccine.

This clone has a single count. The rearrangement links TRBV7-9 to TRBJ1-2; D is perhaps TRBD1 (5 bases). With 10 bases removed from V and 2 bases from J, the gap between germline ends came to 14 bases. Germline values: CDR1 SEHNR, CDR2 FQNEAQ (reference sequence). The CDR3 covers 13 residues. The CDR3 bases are TGTGCCATAGCTTCAGGGCCGAACTATGGCTACACCTTC. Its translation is CAIASGPNYGYTF.

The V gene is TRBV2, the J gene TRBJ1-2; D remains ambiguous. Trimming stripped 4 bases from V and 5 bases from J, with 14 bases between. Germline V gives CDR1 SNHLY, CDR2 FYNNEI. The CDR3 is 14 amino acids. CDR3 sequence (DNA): TGTGCCAGCAGTGTTCCTTGGCAGAAGTATGGCTACACCTTC. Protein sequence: CASSVPWQKYGYTF.

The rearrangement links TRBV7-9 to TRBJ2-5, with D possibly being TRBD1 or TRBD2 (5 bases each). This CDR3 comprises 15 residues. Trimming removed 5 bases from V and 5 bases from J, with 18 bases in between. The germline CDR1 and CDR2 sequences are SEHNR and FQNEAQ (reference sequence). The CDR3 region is CASSPGTVARETQYF. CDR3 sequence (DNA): TGTGCCAGCAGCCCAGGGACCGTGGCACGGGAGACCCAGTACTTC.

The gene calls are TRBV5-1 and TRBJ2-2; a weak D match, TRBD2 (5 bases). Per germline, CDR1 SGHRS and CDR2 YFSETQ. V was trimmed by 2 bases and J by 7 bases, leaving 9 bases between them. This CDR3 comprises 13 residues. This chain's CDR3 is CASSFEGFGELFF. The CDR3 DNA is TGCGCCAGCAGCTTCGAGGGCTTCGGGGAGCTGTTTTTT. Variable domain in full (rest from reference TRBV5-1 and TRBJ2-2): KAGVTQTPRYLIKTRGQQVTLSCSPISGHRSVSWYQQTPGQGLQFLFEYFSETQRNKGNFPGRFSGRQFSNSRSEMNVSTLELGDSALYLCASSFEGFGELFFGEGSRLTVL.

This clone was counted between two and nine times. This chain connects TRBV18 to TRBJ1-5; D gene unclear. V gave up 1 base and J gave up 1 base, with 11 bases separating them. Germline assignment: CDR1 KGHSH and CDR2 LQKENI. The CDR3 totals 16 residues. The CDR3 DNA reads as TGTGCCAGCTCACCACGATCGTCCAGCAGCAATCAGCCCCAGCATTTT. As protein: CASSPRSSSSNQPQHF.

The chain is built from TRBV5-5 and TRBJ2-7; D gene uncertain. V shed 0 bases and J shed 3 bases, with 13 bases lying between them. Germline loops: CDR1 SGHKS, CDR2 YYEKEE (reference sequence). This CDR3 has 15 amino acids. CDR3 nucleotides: TGTGCCAGCAGCTTGGACCTCACTGGGGACTACGAGCAGTACTTC. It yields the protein CASSLDLTGDYEQYF.

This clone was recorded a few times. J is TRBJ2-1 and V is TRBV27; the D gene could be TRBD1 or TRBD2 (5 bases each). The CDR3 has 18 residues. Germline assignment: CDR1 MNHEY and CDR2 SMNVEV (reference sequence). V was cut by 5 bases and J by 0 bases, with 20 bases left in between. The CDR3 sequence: CASSRGIGVSSSYNEQFF. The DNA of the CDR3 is TGTGCCAGCAGTAGAGGGATAGGGGTTTCTAGCTCCTACAATGAGCAGTTCTTC.

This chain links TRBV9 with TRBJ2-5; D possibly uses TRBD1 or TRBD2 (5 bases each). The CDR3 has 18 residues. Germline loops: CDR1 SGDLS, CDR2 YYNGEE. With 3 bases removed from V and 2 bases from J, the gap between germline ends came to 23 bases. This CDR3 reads CASSGRGRQPLGQETQYF. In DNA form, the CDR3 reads TGTGCCAGCAGCGGTAGGGGACGGCAACCCTTGGGGCAAGAGACCCAGTACTTC.

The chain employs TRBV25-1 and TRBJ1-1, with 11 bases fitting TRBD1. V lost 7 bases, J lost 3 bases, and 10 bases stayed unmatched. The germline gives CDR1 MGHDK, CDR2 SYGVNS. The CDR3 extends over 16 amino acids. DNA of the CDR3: TGTGCCAGCACGGGAGGACAGGGGGCCGCGTACACTGAAGCTTTCTTT. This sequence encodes CASTGGQGAAYTEAFF.

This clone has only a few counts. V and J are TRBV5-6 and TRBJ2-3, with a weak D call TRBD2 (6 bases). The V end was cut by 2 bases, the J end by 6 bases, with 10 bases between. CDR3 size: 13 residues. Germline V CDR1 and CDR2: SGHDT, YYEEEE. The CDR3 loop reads CASSFGRADTQYF. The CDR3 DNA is TGTGCCAGCAGCTTCGGGAGAGCCGATACGCAGTATTTT.

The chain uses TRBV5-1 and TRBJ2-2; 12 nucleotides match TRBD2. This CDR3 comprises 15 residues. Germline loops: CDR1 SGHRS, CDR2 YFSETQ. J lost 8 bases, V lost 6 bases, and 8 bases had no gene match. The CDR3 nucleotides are TGCGCCAGCACCGGACTAGCGGGGTCTTTTGGGGAGCTGTTTTTT. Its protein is CASTGLAGSFGELFF.

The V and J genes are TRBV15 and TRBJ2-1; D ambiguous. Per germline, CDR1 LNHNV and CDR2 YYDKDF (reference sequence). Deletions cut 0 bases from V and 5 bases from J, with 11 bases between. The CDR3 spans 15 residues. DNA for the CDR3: TGTGCCACCAGCAGAGAGAGACTTGGGAACAATGAGCAGTTCTTC. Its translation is CATSRERLGNNEQFF.

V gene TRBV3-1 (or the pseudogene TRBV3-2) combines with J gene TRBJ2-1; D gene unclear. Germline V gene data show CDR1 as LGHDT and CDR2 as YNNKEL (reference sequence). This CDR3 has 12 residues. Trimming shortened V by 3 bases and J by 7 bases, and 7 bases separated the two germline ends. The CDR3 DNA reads TGTGCCAGCAGCCAGAGGTGGAATGAGCAGTTCTTC. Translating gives CASSQRWNEQFF.

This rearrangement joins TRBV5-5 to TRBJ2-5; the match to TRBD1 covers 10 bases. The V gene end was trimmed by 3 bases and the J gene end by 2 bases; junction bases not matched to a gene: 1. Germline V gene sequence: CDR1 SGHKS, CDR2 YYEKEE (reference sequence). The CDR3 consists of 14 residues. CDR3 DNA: TGTGCCAGCAGCTGGGGACAGGGGCAAGAGACCCAGTACTTC. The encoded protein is CASSWGQGQETQYF.

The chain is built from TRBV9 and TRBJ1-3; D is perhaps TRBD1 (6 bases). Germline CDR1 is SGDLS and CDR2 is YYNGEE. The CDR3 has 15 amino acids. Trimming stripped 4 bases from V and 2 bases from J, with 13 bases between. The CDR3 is CASSLQGDTGNTIYF. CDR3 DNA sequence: TGTGCCAGCAGCTTACAGGGTGACACTGGAAACACCATATATTTT.

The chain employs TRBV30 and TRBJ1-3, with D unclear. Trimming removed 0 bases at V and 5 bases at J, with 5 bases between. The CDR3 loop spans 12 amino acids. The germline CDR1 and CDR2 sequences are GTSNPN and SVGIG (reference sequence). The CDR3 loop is CAWSVTRNTIYF. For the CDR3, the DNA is TGTGCCTGGAGTGTCACTCGAAACACCATATATTTT.

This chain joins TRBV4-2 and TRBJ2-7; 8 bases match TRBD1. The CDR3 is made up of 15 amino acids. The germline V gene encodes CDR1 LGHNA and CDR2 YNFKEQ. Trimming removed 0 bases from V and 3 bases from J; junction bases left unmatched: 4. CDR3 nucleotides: TGTGCCAGCAGCCAAGAGGGACAGGCCTTCTACGAGCAGTACTTC. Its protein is CASSQEGQAFYEQYF.

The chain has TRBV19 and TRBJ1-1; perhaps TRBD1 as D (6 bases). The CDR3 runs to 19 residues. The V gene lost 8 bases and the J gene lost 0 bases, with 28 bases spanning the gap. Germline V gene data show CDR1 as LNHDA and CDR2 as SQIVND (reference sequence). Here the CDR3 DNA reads TGTGCCAGTCCCCCTAGAGTTACGGGGGCGACTCCAATGAACACTGAAGCTTTCTTT. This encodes CASPPRVTGATPMNTEAFF.

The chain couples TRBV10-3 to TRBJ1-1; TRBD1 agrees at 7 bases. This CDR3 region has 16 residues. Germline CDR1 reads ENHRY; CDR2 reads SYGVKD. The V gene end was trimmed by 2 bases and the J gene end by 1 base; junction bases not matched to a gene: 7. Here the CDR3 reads CAISETGTATNTEAFF. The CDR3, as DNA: TGTGCCATCAGTGAGACCGGGACAGCCACGAACACTGAAGCTTTCTTT.

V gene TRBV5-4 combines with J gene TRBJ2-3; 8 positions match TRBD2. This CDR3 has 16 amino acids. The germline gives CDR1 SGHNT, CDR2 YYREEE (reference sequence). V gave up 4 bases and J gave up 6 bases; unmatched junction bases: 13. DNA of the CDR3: TGTGCCAGCAGCCAAGCGCCGGGACTAGGAAGTGATACGCAGTATTTT. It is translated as CASSQAPGLGSDTQYF.

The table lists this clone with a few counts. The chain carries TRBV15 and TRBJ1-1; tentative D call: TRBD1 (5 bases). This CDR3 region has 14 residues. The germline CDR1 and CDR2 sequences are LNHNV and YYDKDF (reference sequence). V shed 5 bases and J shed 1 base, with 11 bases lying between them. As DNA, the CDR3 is TGTGCCACCAGCCCCCCCCAGGGGAACACTGAAGCTTTCTTT. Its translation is CATSPPQGNTEAFF.

Here the CDR3 reads CSASGAQGYYGYTF. The CDR3 nucleotides are TGCAGTGCTAGTGGGGCCCAGGGTTACTATGGCTACACCTTC. The V call is TRBV20-1, the J call TRBJ1-2, with TRBD1 as a possible D gene (5 bases). V was clipped by 3 bases and J by 3 bases, with 14 bases between them. Looked up from germline, CDR1 is DFQATT and CDR2 is SNEGSKA (reference sequence). CDR3 length: 14 amino acids.

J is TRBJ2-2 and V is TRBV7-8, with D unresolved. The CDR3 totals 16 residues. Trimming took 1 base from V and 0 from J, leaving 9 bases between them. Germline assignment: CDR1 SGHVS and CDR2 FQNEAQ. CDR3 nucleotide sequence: TGTGCCAGCAGCTTAGTGGCAGCTTCGAACACCGGGGAGCTGTTTTTT. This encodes CASSLVAASNTGELFF.

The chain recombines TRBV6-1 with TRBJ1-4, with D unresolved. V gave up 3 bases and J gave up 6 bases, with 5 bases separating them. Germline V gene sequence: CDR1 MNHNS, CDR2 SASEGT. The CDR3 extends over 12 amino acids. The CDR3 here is CASSDSYEKLFF. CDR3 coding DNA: TGTGCCAGCAGTGACAGCTATGAAAAACTGTTTTTT.